One TCR beta chain is described in this entry. The target antigen is unknown. This entry belongs to a study of early T cells in non-severe SARS-CoV-2 infection. Study-wide results and caveats: VDJdb-based annotation leaned toward anti-spike CD8 responses and missed private and CD4 specificities.

A single record per CDR3 protein comes from TCRdb applying MiXCR to the 5' RACE reads. The repertoire has 55,000 to 65,000 distinct CDR3 sequences, 10% to 13% of them found once; the top ten carry around 6.3%. V lost 3 bases to trimming and J lost 0 bases; unmatched junction nucleotides: 7. In germline, CDR1 is KGHSH, CDR2 LQKENI. The CDR3 totals 19 residues. The sequence came from an adult who was a healthcare worker with PCR-confirmed SARS-CoV-2 infection or an uninfected control (not recorded which). Sequencing input: whole blood. The V and J genes are TRBV18 and TRBJ2-1; TRBD2 matches at 14 bases. The CDR3 DNA sequence: TGTGCCAGCTCACCCGGACTAGCGGGAGGTTGGTCCTCCTACAATGAGCAGTTCTTC. Translating it yields CASSPGLAGGWSSYNEQFF.